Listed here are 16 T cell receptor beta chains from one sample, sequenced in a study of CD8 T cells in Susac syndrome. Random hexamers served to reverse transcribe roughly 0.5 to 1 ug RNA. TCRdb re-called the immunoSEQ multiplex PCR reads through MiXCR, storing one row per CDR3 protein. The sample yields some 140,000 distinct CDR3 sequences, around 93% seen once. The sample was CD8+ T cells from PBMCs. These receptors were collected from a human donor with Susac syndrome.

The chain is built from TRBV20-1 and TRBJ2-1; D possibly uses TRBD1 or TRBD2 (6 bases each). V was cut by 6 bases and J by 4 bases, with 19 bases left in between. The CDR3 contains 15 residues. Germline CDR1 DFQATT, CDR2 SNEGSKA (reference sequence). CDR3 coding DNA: TGCAGTGCCCATGCCCGAGGGGGACTTTACAATGAGCAGTTCTTC. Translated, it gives CSAHARGGLYNEQFF.

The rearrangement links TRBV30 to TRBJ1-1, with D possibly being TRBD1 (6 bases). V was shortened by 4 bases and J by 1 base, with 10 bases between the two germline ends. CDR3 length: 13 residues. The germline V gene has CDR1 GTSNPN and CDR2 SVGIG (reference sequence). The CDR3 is CAWTGAPNTEAFF. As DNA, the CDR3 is TGTGCCTGGACAGGGGCTCCGAACACTGAAGCTTTCTTT.

The DNA for the CDR3 is TGTGCCAGCAGTTTTTCTGGACTCTCCTACAATGAGCAGTTCTTC. Translated, it gives CASSFSGLSYNEQFF. V usage is TRBV12-3 or TRBV12-4 and J usage is TRBJ2-1; possible D gene TRBD2, 5 bases. The CDR3 runs to 15 residues. Trimming removed 3 bases from V and 0 bases from J, with 9 bases in between.

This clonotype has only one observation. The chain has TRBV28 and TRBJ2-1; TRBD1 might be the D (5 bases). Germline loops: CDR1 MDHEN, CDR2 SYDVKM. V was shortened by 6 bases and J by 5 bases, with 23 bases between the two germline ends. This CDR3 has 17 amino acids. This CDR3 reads CASSYTQGSPPDNEQFF. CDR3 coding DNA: TGTGCCAGCAGCTATACCCAGGGTTCTCCGCCTGACAATGAGCAGTTCTTC. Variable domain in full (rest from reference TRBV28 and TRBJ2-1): DVKVTQSSRYLVKRTGEKVFLECVQDMDHENMFWYRQDPGLGLRLIYFSYDVKMKEKGDIPEGYSVSREKKERFSLILESASTNQTSMYLCASSYTQGSPPDNEQFFGPGTRLTVL.

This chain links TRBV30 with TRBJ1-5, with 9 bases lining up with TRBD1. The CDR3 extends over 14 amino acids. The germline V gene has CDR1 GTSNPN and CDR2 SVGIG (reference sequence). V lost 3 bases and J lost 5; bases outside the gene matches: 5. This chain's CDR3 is CAWSRTGDYQPQHF. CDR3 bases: TGTGCCTGGAGCCGGACAGGGGACTATCAGCCCCAGCATTTT.

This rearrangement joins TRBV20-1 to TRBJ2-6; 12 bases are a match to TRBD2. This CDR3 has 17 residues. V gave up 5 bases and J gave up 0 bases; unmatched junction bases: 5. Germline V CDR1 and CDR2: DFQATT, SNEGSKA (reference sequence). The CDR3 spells CSASGLAGNSGANVLTF. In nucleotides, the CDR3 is TGCAGTGCTTCAGGACTAGCGGGGAACTCTGGGGCCAACGTCCTGACTTTC.

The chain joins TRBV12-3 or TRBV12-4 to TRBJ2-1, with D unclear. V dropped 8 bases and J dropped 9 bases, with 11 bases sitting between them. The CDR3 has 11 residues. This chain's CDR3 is CASRKVAEQFF. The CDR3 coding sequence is TGTGCCAGCCGAAAAGTTGCTGAGCAGTTCTTC.

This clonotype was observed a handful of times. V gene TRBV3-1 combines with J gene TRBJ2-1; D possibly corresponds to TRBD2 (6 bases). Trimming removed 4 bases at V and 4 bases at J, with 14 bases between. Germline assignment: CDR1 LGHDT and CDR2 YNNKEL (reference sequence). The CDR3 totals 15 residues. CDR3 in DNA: TGTGCCAGCAGCCCGGAGGGCTTTAGTTACAATGAGCAGTTCTTC. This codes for CASSPEGFSYNEQFF.

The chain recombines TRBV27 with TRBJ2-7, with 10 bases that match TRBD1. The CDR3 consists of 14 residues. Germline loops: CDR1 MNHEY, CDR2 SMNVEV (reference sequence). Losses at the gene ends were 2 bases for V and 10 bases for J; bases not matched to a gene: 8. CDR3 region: CASSLGTGVFEQYF. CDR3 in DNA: TGTGCCAGCAGTTTAGGGACAGGGGTTTTCGAACAGTACTTC.

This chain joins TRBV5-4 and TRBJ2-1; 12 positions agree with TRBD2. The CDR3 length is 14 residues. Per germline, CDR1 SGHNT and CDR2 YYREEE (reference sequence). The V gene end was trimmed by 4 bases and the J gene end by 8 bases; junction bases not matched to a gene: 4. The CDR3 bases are TGTGCCAGCAGCCCCGGGACTAGCGGGCATGAGCAGTTCTTC. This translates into CASSPGTSGHEQFF. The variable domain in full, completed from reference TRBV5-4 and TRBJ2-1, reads ETGVTQSPTHLIKTRGQQVTLRCSSQSGHNTVSWYQQALGQGPQFIFQYYREEENGRGNFPPRFSGLQFPNYSSELNVNALELDDSALYLCASSPGTSGHEQFFGPGTRLTVL.

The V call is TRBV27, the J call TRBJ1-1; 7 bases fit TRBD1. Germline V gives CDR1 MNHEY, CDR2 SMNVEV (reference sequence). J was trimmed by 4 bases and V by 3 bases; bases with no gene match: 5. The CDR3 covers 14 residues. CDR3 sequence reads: CASSFRDRGTEAFF. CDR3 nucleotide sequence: TGTGCCAGCAGTTTCCGGGACAGAGGCACTGAAGCTTTCTTT.

Here the CDR3 reads CASSPILPGELFF. Here the CDR3 DNA reads TGCGCCAGCAGCCCTATACTACCCGGGGAGCTGTTTTTT. The chain employs TRBV5-1 and TRBJ2-2; D unresolved. Trimming removed 4 bases at V and 6 bases at J, with 10 bases between. CDR3 length equals 13 residues. Germline V gene data show CDR1 as SGHRS and CDR2 as YFSETQ.

As DNA, the CDR3 is TGTGCCAGCAGTTTAGTTACAGGGGGCGCAGATACGCAGTATTTT. Its translation is CASSLVTGGADTQYF. V and J are TRBV12-3 or TRBV12-4 and TRBJ2-3; TRBD1 aligns across 9 bases. CDR3 size: 15 residues. J gave up 4 bases and V 1 base, and 3 bases lay outside the gene matches.

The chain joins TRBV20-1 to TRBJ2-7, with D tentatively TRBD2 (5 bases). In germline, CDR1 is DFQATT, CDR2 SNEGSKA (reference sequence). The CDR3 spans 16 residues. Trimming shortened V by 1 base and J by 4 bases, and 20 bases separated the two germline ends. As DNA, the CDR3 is TGCAGTGCTAGAGTAGATCCCCCGACTAATTCATACGAGCAGTACTTC. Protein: CSARVDPPTNSYEQYF.

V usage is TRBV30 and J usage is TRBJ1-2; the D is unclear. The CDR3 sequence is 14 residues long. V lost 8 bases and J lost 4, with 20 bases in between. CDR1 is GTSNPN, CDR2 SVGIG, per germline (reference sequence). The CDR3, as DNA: TGTGCCATTAGAAAGCTAAACAGCTTCTATGGCTACACCTTC. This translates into CAIRKLNSFYGYTF. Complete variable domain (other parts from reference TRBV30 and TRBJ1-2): SQTIHQWPATLVQPVGSPLSLECTVEGTSNPNLYWYRQAAGRGLQLLFYSVGIGQISSEVPQNLSASRPQDRQFILSSKKLLLSDSGFYLCAIRKLNSFYGYTFGSGTRLTVV.

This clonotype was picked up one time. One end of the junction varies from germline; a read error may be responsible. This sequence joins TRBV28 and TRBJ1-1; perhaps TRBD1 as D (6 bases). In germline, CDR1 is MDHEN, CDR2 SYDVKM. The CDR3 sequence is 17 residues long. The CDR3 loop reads CFCGRGPRNYIDGEVFF. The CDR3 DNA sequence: TGTTTCTGTGGACGGGGGCCGCGAAATTACATCGATGGTGAAGTTTTCTTT.